This T cell receptor beta chain was captured in a study of T cell responses to AZD1222 COVID-19 vaccine. On the study more broadly: Second-dose intervals of approximately 4 or approximately 12 weeks were pooled.

CDR1 is SGHNT and CDR2 is YYREEE in the germline V gene (reference sequence). Trimming removed 2 bases at V and 6 bases at J, with 12 bases between. This CDR3 is built from 15 residues. TCRdb keeps only in-frame clones here, not all; method: immunoSEQ multiplex PCR. The sample yields approximately 90,000 clones, roughly 89% seen once. Study findings and constraints: Increased Spike-specific TCR breadth and depth were observed after two AZD1222 doses. Donors were chiefly white British, with a greater number of females, and clonal diversity was perhaps underestimated.

This clone came up once. The target antigen is unknown. The V gene is TRBV5-4, the J gene TRBJ1-6; D not certain. Here the sequenced sample was peripheral blood, taken on day 0 of AZD1222 vaccination. This receptor was taken from an adult in good health. Written as DNA, the CDR3 is TGTGCCAGCAGCTTTCGGGCAGGCTCTAATTCACCCCTCCACTTT. This encodes CASSFRAGSNSPLHF.